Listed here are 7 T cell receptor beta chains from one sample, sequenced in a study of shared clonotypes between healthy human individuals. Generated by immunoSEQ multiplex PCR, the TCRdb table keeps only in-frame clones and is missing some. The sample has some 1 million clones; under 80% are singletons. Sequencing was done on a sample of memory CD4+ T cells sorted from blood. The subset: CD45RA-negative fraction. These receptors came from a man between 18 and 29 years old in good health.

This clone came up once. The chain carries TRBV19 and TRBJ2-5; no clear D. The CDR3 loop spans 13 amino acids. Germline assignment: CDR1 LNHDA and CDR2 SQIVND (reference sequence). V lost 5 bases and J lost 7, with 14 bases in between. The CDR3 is CASSADPSGTQYF. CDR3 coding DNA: TGTGCCAGTAGTGCAGACCCATCGGGGACCCAGTACTTC.

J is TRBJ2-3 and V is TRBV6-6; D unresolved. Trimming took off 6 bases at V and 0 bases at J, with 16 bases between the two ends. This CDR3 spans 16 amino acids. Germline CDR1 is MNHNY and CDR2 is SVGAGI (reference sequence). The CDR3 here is CASSPGYGFSTDTQYF. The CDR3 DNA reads TGTGCCAGCAGCCCCGGGTACGGATTTAGCACAGATACGCAGTATTTT.

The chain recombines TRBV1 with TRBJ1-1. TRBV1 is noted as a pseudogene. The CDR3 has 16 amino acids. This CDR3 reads CTSGIRGKIMNTEAFF. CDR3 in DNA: TGCACCAGCGGGATTCGGGGCAAAATTATGAACACTGAAGCTTTCTTT.

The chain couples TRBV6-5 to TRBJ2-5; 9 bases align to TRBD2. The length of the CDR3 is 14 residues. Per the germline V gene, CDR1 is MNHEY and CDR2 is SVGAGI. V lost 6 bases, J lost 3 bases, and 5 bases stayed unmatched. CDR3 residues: CASSPGLAEETQYF. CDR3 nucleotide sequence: TGTGCCAGCAGCCCGGGACTAGCAGAAGAGACCCAGTACTTC.

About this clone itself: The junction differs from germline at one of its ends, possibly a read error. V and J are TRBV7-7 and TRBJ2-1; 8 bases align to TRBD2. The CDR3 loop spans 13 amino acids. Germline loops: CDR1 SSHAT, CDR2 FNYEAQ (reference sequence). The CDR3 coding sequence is TGTGCTAGCAGTAGCGGGACCGTCAATGAGCAGTTCTTC. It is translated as CASSSGTVNEQFF.

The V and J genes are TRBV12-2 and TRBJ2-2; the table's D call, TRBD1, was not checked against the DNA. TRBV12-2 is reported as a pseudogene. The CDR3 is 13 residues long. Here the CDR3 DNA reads TGTGCTTCCCGGGACAGCAACACCGGGGAGCTGTTTTTT. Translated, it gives CASRDSNTGELFF.

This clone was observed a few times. The DNA of the CDR3 is TGTGCCAGCAGTTCTTTCTCCCCCGGGGAGCTGTTTTTT. It yields the protein CASSSFSPGELFF. The chain links TRBV27 to TRBJ2-2; D unresolved. CDR1 and CDR2 (germline): MNHEY, SMNVEV (reference sequence). With 4 bases removed from V and 6 bases from J, the gap between germline ends came to 9 bases. The CDR3 length is 13 residues.